The present TCR beta chain was sequenced within a study of blood T cells in healthy people across ages. V lost 1 base, J lost 2 bases, and 12 bases lay in between. Per germline, CDR1 SGHRS and CDR2 YFSETQ. The length of the CDR3 is 15 residues. Peripheral blood, about 10 milliliters per donor, was collected. A sample-barcoded 5' primer and a J-beta primer mix were used in a second PCR of roughly 6 to 12 cycles. There were at least 2.5 million CDR3-containing paired-end reads obtained from each sample. TCRdb independently ran MiXCR on the 5' RACE reads; one entry per CDR3 protein. The sample carries 700,000 to 950,000 distinct CDR3 sequences, roughly 44% recorded once.

The J gene is TRBJ1-2, the V gene TRBV5-1; D call uncertain. Sample: blood. The TCR originated in a woman aged 55-70 years in good health. CDR3 DNA sequence: TGCGCCAGCAGCTTGAACCCCACGGGGAACTATGGCTACACCTTC. Translation: CASSLNPTGNYGYTF.